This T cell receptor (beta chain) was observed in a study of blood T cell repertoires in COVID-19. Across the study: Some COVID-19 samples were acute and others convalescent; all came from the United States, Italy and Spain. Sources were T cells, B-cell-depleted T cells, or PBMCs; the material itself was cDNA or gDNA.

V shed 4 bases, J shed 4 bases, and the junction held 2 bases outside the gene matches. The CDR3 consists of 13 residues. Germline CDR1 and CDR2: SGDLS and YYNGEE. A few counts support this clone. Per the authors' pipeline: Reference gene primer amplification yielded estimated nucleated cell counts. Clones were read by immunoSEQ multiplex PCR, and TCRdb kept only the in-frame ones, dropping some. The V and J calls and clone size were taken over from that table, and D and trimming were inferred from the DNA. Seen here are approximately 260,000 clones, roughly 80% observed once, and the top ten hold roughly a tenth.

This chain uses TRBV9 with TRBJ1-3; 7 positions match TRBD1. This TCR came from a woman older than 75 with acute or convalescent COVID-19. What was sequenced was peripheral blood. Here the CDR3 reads CASSSTGGNTIYF. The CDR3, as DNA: TGTGCCAGCAGCTCGACAGGGGGAAACACCATATATTTT.